Shown below are 5 T cell receptor beta chains from a single sample sequenced in a study of T-cell reconstitution after alpha-beta-depleted transplantation in children. Unique molecular identifiers tagged the TCRbeta library. In TCRdb, the PCR reads were re-called with MiXCR into one record per CDR3 protein. The sample lists about 250,000 distinct CDR3 sequences; 20% to 30% were seen once. Sequenced here: PBMCs, mostly from graft donor cells, sampled 360 days after TCRalphabeta/CD19-depleted stem cell transplant. The source of these receptors is a female patient aged 2-10 years who had a stem cell transplant for congenital amegakaryocytic thrombocytopenia, so the T cells may come from the graft donor.

This clonotype was seen a few times. The chain combines TRBV28 with TRBJ1-5, with D tentatively TRBD1 (5 bases). Trimming shortened V by 4 bases and J by 0 bases, and 13 bases separated the two germline ends. CDR3 size: 16 residues. CDR1 is MDHEN and CDR2 is SYDVKM in the germline V gene. This chain's CDR3 is CASSYDRAYSNQPQHF. CDR3 nucleotide sequence: TGTGCCAGCAGTTACGACAGAGCTTATAGCAATCAGCCCCAGCATTTT.

This clonotype has just a few counts. Germline and junction disagree at one end, which may indicate a read error. The chain has TRBV7-9 and TRBJ2-7; 9 bases align to TRBD1. CDR3 length: 12 residues. Germline assignment: CDR1 SEHNR and CDR2 FQNEAQ (reference sequence). The chain's CDR3 is CASSLVGTGRTF. CDR3 coding DNA: TGTGCCAGCAGCTTAGTCGGGACAGGGAGGACCTTC.

The chain employs TRBV3-1 and TRBJ2-7; 10 nucleotides line up with TRBD2. J was trimmed by 2 bases and V by 4 bases; bases with no gene match: 8. Germline CDR1 reads LGHDT; CDR2 reads YNNKEL (reference sequence). The CDR3 totals 16 residues. The CDR3 sequence: CASSPSLAGVAYEQYF. The CDR3 DNA follows: TGTGCCAGCAGCCCGTCCCTAGCGGGAGTCGCCTACGAGCAGTACTTC.

The rearrangement links TRBV5-1 to TRBJ2-1, with 8 positions matching TRBD2. V trimming: 1 base; J trimming: 1 base; junction bases outside the gene matches: 10. The CDR3 sequence is 18 residues long. CDR1 and CDR2 from the germline V gene are SGHRS and YFSETQ. As DNA, the CDR3 is TGCGCCAGCAGCTTGAGGGTAGCGGGAAGGGATTCCTACAATGAGCAGTTCTTC. Translating gives CASSLRVAGRDSYNEQFF. Full variable domain (missing parts from reference TRBV5-1 and TRBJ2-1): KAGVTQTPRYLIKTRGQQVTLSCSPISGHRSVSWYQQTPGQGLQFLFEYFSETQRNKGNFPGRFSGRQFSNSRSEMNVSTLELGDSALYLCASSLRVAGRDSYNEQFFGPGTRLTVL.

This clonotype turned up a few times. The chain carries TRBV20-1 and TRBJ2-1, with a possible D match to TRBD2 (6 bases). V shed 5 bases and J shed 2 bases, with 13 bases lying between them. Germline-derived CDR1 and CDR2 are DFQATT and SNEGSKA (reference sequence). The CDR3 totals 14 residues. The CDR3 protein is CSARDSWTYNEQFF. The CDR3 DNA follows: TGCAGTGCTCGGGACTCTTGGACCTACAATGAGCAGTTCTTC.